This TCR beta chain stems from a study of blood T cell repertoires in COVID-19. Study overall: Samples of COVID-19 (acute and convalescent) were obtained from the United States, Italy and Spain.

CDR1 and CDR2 from the germline V gene are MNHEY and SMNVEV (reference sequence). The V end was cut by 2 bases, the J end by 8 bases, with 16 bases between. CDR3 size: 15 residues. This table comes from immunoSEQ multiplex PCR, and its TCRdb copy is limited to in-frame clones, with some not included. Among some 370,000 clones listed, 87% were seen once. This receptor was taken from a woman in her 30s with COVID-19, enrolled during active disease. The rearrangement links TRBV27 to TRBJ2-1, with a tentative D call TRBD2 (6 bases). Sequenced: peripheral blood. CDR3 coding DNA: TGTGCCAGCAGTTTACGGGACTCTAGTTCCCATGAGCAGTTCTTC. This translates into CASSLRDSSSHEQFF.